This TCR beta chain was identified during a study of blood T cell repertoires in COVID-19. Background on the study: The United States, Italy and Spain provided the acute and convalescent COVID-19 samples. Sources were T cells, B-cell-depleted T cells, or PBMCs; the material itself was cDNA or gDNA.

This clone was counted once. Trimming took 3 bases from V and 6 from J, leaving 12 bases between them. The CDR3 loop spans 13 amino acids. Germline assignment: CDR1 LGHDT and CDR2 YNNKEL (reference sequence). Using immunoSEQ multiplex PCR, the repertoire was profiled, and TCRdb retains in-frame clones only, with some absent. The table has around 250,000 clones, approximately 87% seen once. Sequencing was carried out using peripheral blood. The TCR originated in a human donor in a cohort sampled during active COVID-19. The chain has TRBV3-1 (or the pseudogene TRBV3-2) and TRBJ2-7; TRBD2 might be the D (6 bases). CDR3 amino acids: CASSHASAGEQYF. Written as DNA, the CDR3 is TGTGCCAGCAGCCACGCTAGCGCAGGCGAGCAGTACTTC.